What follows is one T cell receptor beta chain and its context. The sample belongs to a study of T cell changes during pregnancy in multiple sclerosis. The table came from immunoSEQ multiplex PCR; TCRdb's copy has only in-frame clones and leaves some out. The table lists about 55,000 clones, about 95% of them singletons. CDR1 is SGHNT and CDR2 is YYREEE in the germline V gene (reference sequence). This CDR3 is 15 amino acids long. V lost 1 base to trimming and J lost 4 bases; unmatched junction nucleotides: 5. The sequence was obtained from a female donor with multiple sclerosis, enrolled in a pregnancy study. The chain has TRBV5-4 and TRBJ2-1; TRBD2 matches 7 bases. Sequencing was performed on CD8+ T cells from peripheral blood mononuclear cells, taken after pregnancy. As DNA, the CDR3 is TGTGCCAGCAGCTTGCGGCGGGAGAAGTACAATGAGCAGTTCTTC. Protein product: CASSLRREKYNEQFF.